Given below is one T cell receptor (beta chain) in context. No cognate antigen has been identified for it. Per-base quality was not reported, and no clone a single base away is much larger than it. Additional DNA sequences in this sample encode the identical CDR3. Donors were healthy HIV-negative adults with no recently reported acute infections or vaccinations. All donors were Caucasian adults living in Nashville, Tennessee, USA. CD4+ T cells were enriched by magnetic negative selection, after which naive cells were positively selected on CD45RA and the negative fraction was taken as the memory subset. After blood collection by leukapheresis, PBMCs were isolated using Ficoll-Histopaque density gradient centrifugation and then cryopreserved in the vapor phase of liquid nitrogen. Purity and quantity of every magnetically sorted T cell population were checked by analytical flow cytometry. Genomic DNA was isolated from each sorted fraction and quantified by UV absorbance on a Nanodrop 2000c.

Using the deep immunoSEQ assay, multiplex PCR amplified TCR CDR3 regions from genomic DNA. Extracted genomic DNA from each cell subset was spread evenly across all wells of several immunoSEQ 96-well plates, with each plate serving as a replicate. Each replicate PCR for sorted subsets received roughly 200 ng genomic DNA, equal to about 30,000 T cell genomes. Purified libraries were measured with a Qubit 3.0 fluorometer, size-checked on a Bioanalyzer 2100, and measured again with the KAPA Library Quantification kit. Each immunoSEQ 96-well plate was sequenced on its own single-read 150-cycle Illumina NextSeq 550 flow cell. The authors' analysis ran thus. The immunoSEQ output contained only junctional sequences without quality scores, so filtering could not match that applied to full-length reads. Sequences were annotated with PyIR, a Python wrapper for IgBLAST v1.9, and V/J genes and CDR3 were assigned using IMGT germline references. Reads were filtered out if the reads had weak V/J assignments (E-value above 1e-6), no CDR3, stop codons, out-of-frame junctions, or ambiguous translated residues. V3J clonotypes were defined by identical inferred V gene, J gene, and CDR3 amino acid sequence. Percentage overlap between repertoires was computed as shared unique clonotypes divided by the size of the smaller repertoire. Repertoire richness was assessed with RTK rarefaction, the Chao1 estimator, and Recon v2.1 estimates of unobserved clonotypes. Generation probabilities were computed with OLGA for all TCRbeta clonotypes obtained by the gDNA method from several donors. This is the immuneACCESS table as TCRdb keeps it, with only in-frame sequences that have V and J called. A part of the clones is gone; compared with another copy, unresolved V genes explain less than half, and the rest is unexplained. V, J and clone size derive from that table, while D and trimming were established from the DNA sequence. The sample table contains about 2.4 million clones; only one count was recorded for just over 90% of them. Roughly 0.15% of the sample rests with the top ten.

This entry belongs to a study of shared clonotypes between healthy human individuals (dated by TCRdb to 2018 to 2021). Regarding the study in general: The cohort comprised two women and a few men aged 18 to 49 years. Libraries were prepared and TCR repertoires were sequenced by different laboratories using diverse techniques, in order to increase sequencing depth and limit assay-specific biases. Between about 0.85 and 8.9 billion PBMCs per donor were obtained by leukapheresis. To estimate repertoire size and how much clonotype sharing occurs between individuals, the study deeply sequenced the blood TCR repertoires of five healthy adults. For each donor, CD4 naive and CD4 memory were each given three plates, CD8 naive was given two plates, and CD8 memory was given one plate.

General findings and caveats noted by the study authors: Even with the large sequencing depth, rarefaction of the sorted-subset datasets indicated that sequencing was incomplete. Clonotypes shared by all four sorted-subset donors showed higher generation probabilities than non-shared clonotypes. Approximately 4.8% of naive CD4, approximately 3.7% of naive CD8, roughly 2.4% of memory CD4, and about 0.4% of memory CD8 clonotypes were shared across several donors. Only blood was sampled, and tissue TCR repertoires likely differ from those in blood. Larger estimated clonotype richness was generally found for naive subsets than for memory subsets. Pairwise subsampling led to the expectation that sequencing depth would affect the degree of clonotype sharing among donors. The small number of donors limited the genetic and exposure-history diversity represented.

CDR1 SGHNT and CDR2 YYREEE are derived from the germline V gene (reference sequence). The CDR3 runs 14 residues from the cysteine to the phenylalanine. Solely the CDR3 DNA is kept, with 42 bases framed from the first base. V and J lose 0 bases and 7 bases, and a span of 11 bases separates them. The sequence links TRBV5-4 to TRBJ1-5; a confident D gene designation cannot be given. Sample: naive CD4+ T cells sorted from blood. The cell subset or site label on this specimen signifies: CD45RA+ positively selected. The receptor was isolated from a man aged 18 to 30 in good health. The DNA sequence is as follows: TGTGCCAGCAGCTTGGCCGGGGTGGGACAGCCCCAGCATTTT. Its translation is CASSLAGVGQPQHF. Reference TRBV5-4 and TRBJ1-5 proteins supply the regions before and after the CDR3; the full variable domain is: ETGVTQSPTHLIKTRGQQVTLRCSSQSGHNTVSWYQQALGQGPQFIFQYYREEENGRGNFPPRFSGLQFPNYSSELNVNALELDDSALYLCASSLAGVGQPQHFGDGTRLSIL.